These T cell receptor beta chains were read from a single sample in a study of cytomegalovirus exposure and HLA in healthy donors. TCRdb's table, derived via immunoSEQ multiplex PCR, lists solely in-frame clones and lacks some. The sample includes 95,000 to 150,000 clones, over 80% of them seen just once. Sequenced input: PBMCs. These receptors originate from a young man in good health and CMV-seronegative. Each CDR3 is given with its conserved first and last residue. The D gene is left open where the match is weak. Part of the rows lack a size; the others show once, few, many or a class for expanded clones.

>NA|TRBV5-1|TRBJ2-1|TRBD1
CASSLWDSRRGNNEQFF
TGCGCCAGCAGCTTATGGGACAGTCGACGGGGCAACAATGAGCAGTTCTTC
>NA|TRBV14|TRBJ1-1|NA
CASSPRTVNTEAFF
TGTGCCAGCAGCCCCCGGACAGTGAACACTGAAGCTTTCTTT
>once|TRBV13|TRBJ2-2|TRBD2
CASSLGAGELTGELFF
TGTGCCAGCAGCTTAGGAGCGGGGGAACTCACCGGGGAGCTGTTTTTT
>NA|TRBV5-1|TRBJ2-5|TRBD1
CASSLMTGDQETQYF
TGCGCCAGCAGCTTGATGACAGGGGACCAAGAGACCCAGTACTTC
>NA|TRBV19|TRBJ2-7|NA
CASSIAGVTSSYEQYF
TGTGCCAGTAGTATAGCGGGGGTCACGAGCTCCTACGAGCAGTACTTC
>NA|TRBV30|TRBJ2-3|NA
CAWSVYEATTDTQYF
TGTGCCTGGAGTGTATATGAGGCGACCACAGATACGCAGTATTTT
>NA|TRBV6-5|TRBJ1-3|TRBD1
CASSFDRGPGNTIYF
TGTGCCAGCAGTTTCGACAGGGGGCCCGGAAACACCATATATTTT
>NA|TRBV10-1|TRBJ2-3|NA
CASSEGGGTDTQYF
TGCGCCAGCAGTGAAGGGGGTGGCACAGATACGCAGTATTTT
>NA|TRBV7-9|TRBJ2-7|NA
CASSFPGGRSYEQYF
TGTGCCAGCAGCTTTCCAGGAGGACGCTCCTACGAGCAGTACTTC
>NA|TRBV11-2|TRBJ1-1|TRBD1
CASSLGGQGVRTEAFF
TGTGCCAGCAGCTTAGGGGGACAGGGGGTTAGAACTGAAGCTTTCTTT
>NA|TRBV25-1|TRBJ1-4|NA
CASSETGGRAREKLFF
TGTGCCAGCAGTGAAACGGGAGGGCGGGCCCGAGAAAAACTGTTTTTT
>medium-sized|TRBV6-1|TRBJ2-2|TRBD1
CASSLQTGDTGELFF
TGTGCCAGCAGTCTCCAGACAGGGGACACCGGGGAGCTGTTTTTT
>NA|TRBV5-1|TRBJ2-2|TRBD2
CASSIRAGGLELFF
TGCGCCAGCAGCATTAGAGCGGGGGGTCTTGAGCTGTTTTTT
>once|TRBV11-2|TRBJ2-5|TRBD2
CASSLVSGAGARETQYF
TGTGCCAGCAGCTTAGTATCTGGAGCGGGGGCGAGGGAGACCCAGTACTTC
>NA|TRBV6-5|TRBJ1-4|NA
CASSYTPRNEKLFF
TGTGCCAGCAGTTACACCCCGAGGAATGAAAAACTGTTTTTT
>NA|TRBV5-4|TRBJ1-4|TRBD1
CASSLSPAQGGEKLFF
TGTGCCAGCAGCCTCAGTCCTGCACAGGGGGGCGAAAAACTGTTTTTT
>NA|TRBV5-6|TRBJ1-1|NA
CASSLGGPRTEAFF
TGTGCCAGCAGCTTGGGGGGGCCGCGCACTGAAGCTTTCTTT
>NA|TRBV1|TRBJ2-7|NA
CTSSQRGGAGEPYEQYF
TGCACCAGCAGCCAACGGGGGGGAGCGGGTGAGCCCTACGAGCAGTACTTC
>once|TRBV21-1|TRBJ2-7|NA
CASSPRDFPFFDEQYF
TGTGCCAGCAGCCCCAGGGACTTTCCATTTTTTGACGAGCAGTACTTC
>NA|TRBV6-5|TRBJ2-3|NA
CASRAAGTDTQYF
TGTGCCAGCAGGGCGGCGGGCACAGATACGCAGTATTTT
>NA|TRBV5-6|TRBJ1-1|NA
CASSLVGGGGRAFF
TGTGCCAGCAGCTTGGTTGGCGGGGGCGGGCGAGCTTTCTTT
>NA|TRBV28|TRBJ2-6|NA
CASSPGSFSGANVLTF
TGTGCCAGCAGCCCCGGGTCTTTCTCTGGGGCCAACGTCCTGACTTTC
>NA|TRBV6-6|TRBJ2-3|NA
CASSPVRAGATDTQYF
TGTGCCAGCAGTCCCGTTCGGGCGGGGGCCACAGATACGCAGTATTTT
>NA|TRBV19|TRBJ1-5|NA
CASTDGGLKNQPQHF
TGTGCCAGTACTGACGGGGGACTTAAAAATCAGCCCCAGCATTTT
>NA|TRBV28|TRBJ1-6|NA
CASRPRQVISPLHF
TGTGCCAGCAGGCCACGCCAGGTGATCTCACCCCTCCACTTT
>NA|TRBV27|TRBJ1-1|NA
CASSKTGLLGTEAFF
TGTGCCAGCAGTAAAACAGGGCTTCTGGGCACTGAAGCTTTCTTT
>NA|TRBV28|TRBJ1-5|NA
CASSLLGRERQPQHF
TGTGCCAGCAGTTTATTAGGCAGGGAAAGGCAGCCCCAGCATTTT
>NA|TRBV5-1|TRBJ1-1|NA
CASSYRGDTEAFF
TGCGCCAGCAGCTACCGCGGTGACACTGAAGCTTTCTTT